This TCR beta chain was retrieved from a study of OX40 agonist ivuxolimab in advanced cancers. Study-wide background: Dosing consisted of intravenous ivuxolimab at 0.01 to 10 mg/kg every 2 weeks.

Assay used: immunoSEQ multiplex PCR; TCRdb lists only in-frame clones, some missing. The data show approximately 91,000 clones, around 85% seen once. This sample comprised CD4+ or CD8+ T cells sorted from blood, obtained in a trial of the OX40 agonist ivuxolimab. The receptor comes from an adult with an advanced solid tumor such as melanoma, head and neck, liver or kidney cancer.

CDR3 protein: CATGHQDNYGYTF. CDR3 nucleotides: TGTGCCACCGGACACCAAGATAACTATGGCTACACCTTC. V usage is TRBV10-3 and J usage is TRBJ1-2; D perhaps matches TRBD1 (5 bases). Trimming pared 10 bases from V and 1 base from J, leaving 13 bases between. Looked up from germline, CDR1 is ENHRY and CDR2 is SYGVKD. The CDR3 totals 13 residues.